Reported below is one T cell receptor beta chain. The length of the CDR3 is 16 residues. V shed 1 base and J 1 base; nucleotides not matched to a gene: 6. CDR1 is SGHTA and CDR2 is FQGNSA in the germline V gene. The assay was immunoSEQ multiplex PCR, and TCRdb's table has in-frame clones only and misses some. The table includes more than 65,000 clones, 96% detected once. These data are taken from a study of technical replicates of blood from a few donors. The rearrangement joins TRBV7-2 to TRBJ1-1, with 7 bases matching TRBD1. The sample consisted of T cells isolated from PBMCs. This TCR derives from a human donor in good health. This chain's CDR3 is CASSLGPGGKNTEAFF. CDR3 in DNA: TGTGCCAGCAGCTTAGGCCCAGGGGGTAAGAACACTGAAGCTTTCTTT. The variable domain in full, completed from reference TRBV7-2 and TRBJ1-1, reads GAGVSQSPSNKVTEKGKDVELRCDPISGHTALYWYRQSLGQGLEFLIYFQGNSAPDKSGLPSDRFSAERTGGSVSTLTIQRTQQEDSAVYLCASSLGPGGKNTEAFFGQGTRLTVV.